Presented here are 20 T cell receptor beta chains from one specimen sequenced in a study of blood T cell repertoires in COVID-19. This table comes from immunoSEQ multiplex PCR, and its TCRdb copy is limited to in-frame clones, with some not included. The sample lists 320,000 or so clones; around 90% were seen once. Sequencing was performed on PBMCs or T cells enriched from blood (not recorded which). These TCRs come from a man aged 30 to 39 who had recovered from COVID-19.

CDR3 in amino acids: CASSQAGGGETQYF. The DNA for the CDR3 is TGTGCCAGCAGCCAAGCGGGGGGAGGGGAGACCCAGTACTTC. V usage is TRBV4-2 and J usage is TRBJ2-5; 7 positions agree with TRBD2. CDR1 is LGHNA and CDR2 is YNFKEQ in the germline V gene. The length of the CDR3 is 14 residues. J gave up 5 bases and V 1 base, and 4 bases lay outside the gene matches.

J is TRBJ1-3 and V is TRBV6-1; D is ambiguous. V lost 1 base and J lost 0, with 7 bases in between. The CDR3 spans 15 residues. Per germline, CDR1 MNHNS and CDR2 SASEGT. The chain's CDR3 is CASSEVTSSGNTIYF. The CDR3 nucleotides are TGTGCCAGCAGTGAAGTCACTTCCTCTGGAAACACCATATATTTT.

The CDR3 loop is CASSERGRNEQFF. DNA of the CDR3: TGTGCCAGCAGTGAACGGGGTCGAAATGAGCAGTTCTTC. The chain links TRBV2 to TRBJ2-1, with D possibly being TRBD2 (5 bases). CDR1 and CDR2 (germline): SNHLY, FYNNEI. V was cut by 2 bases and J by 7 bases, with 9 bases left in between. CDR3 length equals 13 residues.

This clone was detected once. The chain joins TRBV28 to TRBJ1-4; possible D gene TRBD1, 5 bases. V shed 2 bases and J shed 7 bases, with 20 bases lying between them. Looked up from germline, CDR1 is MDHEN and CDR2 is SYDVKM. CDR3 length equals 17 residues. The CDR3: CASSLGAGPGQVEKLFF. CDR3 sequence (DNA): TGTGCCAGCAGTTTAGGGGCAGGGCCAGGGCAGGTTGAAAAACTGTTTTTT.

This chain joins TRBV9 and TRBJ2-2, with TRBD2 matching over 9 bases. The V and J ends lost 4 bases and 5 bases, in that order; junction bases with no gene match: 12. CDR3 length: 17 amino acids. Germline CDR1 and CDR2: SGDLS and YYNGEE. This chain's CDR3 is CASSPGHAGGQTGELFF. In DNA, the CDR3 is TGTGCCAGCAGCCCAGGTCACGCGGGGGGGCAAACCGGGGAGCTGTTTTTT.

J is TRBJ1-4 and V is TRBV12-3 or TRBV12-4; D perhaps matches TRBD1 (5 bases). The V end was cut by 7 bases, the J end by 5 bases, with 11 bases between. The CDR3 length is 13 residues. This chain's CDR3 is CASTGGFNEKLFF. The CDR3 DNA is TGTGCCAGCACCGGGGGGTTCAATGAAAAACTGTTTTTT.

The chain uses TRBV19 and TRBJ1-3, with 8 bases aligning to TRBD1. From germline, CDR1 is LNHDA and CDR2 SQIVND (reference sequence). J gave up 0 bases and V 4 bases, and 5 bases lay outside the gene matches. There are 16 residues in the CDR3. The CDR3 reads CASSKGTGSSGNTIYF. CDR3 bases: TGTGCCAGTAGTAAGGGGACAGGCTCCTCTGGAAACACCATATATTTT.

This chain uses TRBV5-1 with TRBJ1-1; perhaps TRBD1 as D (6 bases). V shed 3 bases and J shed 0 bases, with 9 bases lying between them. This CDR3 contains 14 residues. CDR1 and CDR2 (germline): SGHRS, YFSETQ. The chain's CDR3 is CASSWRQVNTEAFF. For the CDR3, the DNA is TGCGCCAGCAGCTGGCGACAGGTGAACACTGAAGCTTTCTTT.

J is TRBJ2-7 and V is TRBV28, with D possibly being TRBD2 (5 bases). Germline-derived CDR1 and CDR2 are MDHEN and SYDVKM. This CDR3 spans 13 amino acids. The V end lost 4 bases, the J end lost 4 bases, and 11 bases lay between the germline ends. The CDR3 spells CASSSGSAYEQYF. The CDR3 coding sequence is TGTGCCAGCAGTTCGGGAAGCGCGTACGAGCAGTACTTC. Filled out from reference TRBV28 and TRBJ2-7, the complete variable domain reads DVKVTQSSRYLVKRTGEKVFLECVQDMDHENMFWYRQDPGLGLRLIYFSYDVKMKEKGDIPEGYSVSREKKERFSLILESASTNQTSMYLCASSSGSAYEQYFGPGTRLTVT.

The chain's CDR3 is CASSSTDSPNYGYTF. The CDR3 DNA sequence: TGCGCCAGCAGCTCAACAGACAGTCCTAACTATGGCTACACCTTC. The chain joins TRBV5-1 to TRBJ1-2, with D tentatively TRBD1 (5 bases). Trimming removed 3 bases from V and 0 bases from J, with 12 bases in between. There are 15 residues in the CDR3. In germline, CDR1 is SGHRS, CDR2 YFSETQ.

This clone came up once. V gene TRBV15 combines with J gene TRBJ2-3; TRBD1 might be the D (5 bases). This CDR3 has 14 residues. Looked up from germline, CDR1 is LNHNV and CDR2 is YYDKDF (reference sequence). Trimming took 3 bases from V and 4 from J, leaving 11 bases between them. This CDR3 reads CATSSHGRADTQYF. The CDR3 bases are TGTGCCACCAGCAGTCACGGCAGGGCAGATACGCAGTATTTT.

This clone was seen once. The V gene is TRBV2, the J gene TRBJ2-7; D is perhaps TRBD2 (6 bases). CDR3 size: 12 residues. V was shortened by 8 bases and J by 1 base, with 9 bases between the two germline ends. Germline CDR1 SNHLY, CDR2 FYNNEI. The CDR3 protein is CASERVSYEQYF. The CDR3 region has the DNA TGTGCCAGCGAGCGGGTTTCCTACGAGCAGTACTTC. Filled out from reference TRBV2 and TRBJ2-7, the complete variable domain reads EPEVTQTPSHQVTQMGQEVILRCVPISNHLYFYWYRQILGQKVEFLVSFYNNEISEKSEIFDDQFSVERPDGSNFTLKIRSTKLEDSAMYFCASERVSYEQYFGPGTRLTVT.

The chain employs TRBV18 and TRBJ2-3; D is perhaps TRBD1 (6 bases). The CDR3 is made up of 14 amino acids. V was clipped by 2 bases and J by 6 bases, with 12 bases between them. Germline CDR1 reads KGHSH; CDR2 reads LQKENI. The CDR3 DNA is TGTGCCAGCTCACCAGTACAGGGAAGCGATACGCAGTATTTT. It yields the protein CASSPVQGSDTQYF.

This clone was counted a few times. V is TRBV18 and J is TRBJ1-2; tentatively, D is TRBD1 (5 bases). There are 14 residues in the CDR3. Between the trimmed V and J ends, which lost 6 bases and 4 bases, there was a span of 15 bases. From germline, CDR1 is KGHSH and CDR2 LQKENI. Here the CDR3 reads CASSRRQTLYGYTF. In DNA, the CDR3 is TGTGCCAGCTCCCGCCGACAGACCCTCTATGGCTACACCTTC.

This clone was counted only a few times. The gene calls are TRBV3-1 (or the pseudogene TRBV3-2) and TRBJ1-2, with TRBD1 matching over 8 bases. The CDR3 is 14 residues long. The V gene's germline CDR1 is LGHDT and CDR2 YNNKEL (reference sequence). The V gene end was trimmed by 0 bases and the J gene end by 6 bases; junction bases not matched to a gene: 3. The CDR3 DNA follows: TGTGCCAGCAGCCAAGAATGGACAGGGCATGGCTACACCTTC. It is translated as CASSQEWTGHGYTF.

CDR3 bases: TGTGCCAGTAGCACAGCCCAGCTAGATACGCAGTATTTT. Its protein is CASSTAQLDTQYF. V and J are TRBV19 and TRBJ2-3; D ambiguous. V lost 6 bases to trimming and J lost 5 bases, with 12 bases between them. This CDR3 is 13 amino acids long. Per the germline V gene, CDR1 is LNHDA and CDR2 is SQIVND (reference sequence).

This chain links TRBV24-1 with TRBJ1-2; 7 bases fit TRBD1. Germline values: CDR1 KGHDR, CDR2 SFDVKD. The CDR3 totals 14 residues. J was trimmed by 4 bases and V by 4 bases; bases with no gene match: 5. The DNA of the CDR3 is TGTGCCACCAGTGAACCGACAGGGCTCTATGGCTACACCTTC. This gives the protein CATSEPTGLYGYTF.

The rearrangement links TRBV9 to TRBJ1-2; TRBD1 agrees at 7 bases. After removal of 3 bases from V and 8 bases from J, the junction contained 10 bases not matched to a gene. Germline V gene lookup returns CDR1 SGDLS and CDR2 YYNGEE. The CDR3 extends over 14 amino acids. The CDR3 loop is CASSDYRGAGGYTF. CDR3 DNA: TGTGCCAGCAGCGATTACAGGGGAGCAGGGGGCTACACCTTC.

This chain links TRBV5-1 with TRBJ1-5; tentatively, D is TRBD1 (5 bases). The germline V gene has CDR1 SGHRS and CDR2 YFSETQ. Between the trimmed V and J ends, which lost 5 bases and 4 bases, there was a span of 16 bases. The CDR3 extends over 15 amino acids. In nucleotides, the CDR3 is TGCGCCAGCAGAAAATCAGCAGGGTCGAATCAGCCCCAGCATTTT. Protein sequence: CASRKSAGSNQPQHF.

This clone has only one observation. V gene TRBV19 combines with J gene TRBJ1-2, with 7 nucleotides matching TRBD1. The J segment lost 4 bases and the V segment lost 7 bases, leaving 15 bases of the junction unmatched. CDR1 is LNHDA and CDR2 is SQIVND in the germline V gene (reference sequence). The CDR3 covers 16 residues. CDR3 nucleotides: TGTGCCAGTACCTACGAGGGACAGCCTTTCTCCTATGGCTACACCTTC. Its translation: CASTYEGQPFSYGYTF.